This entry features one TCR beta chain sequence. This clonotype has a count of ten or more. What antigen it recognizes has not been identified. Base qualities are not provided; no much larger clone lies one nucleotide away. Donors were 40 or so systemically healthy Caucasian individuals from Russia aged roughly 6 to 90 years. Each donor gave about 11 milliliters of peripheral blood, drawn into EDTA-treated Vacutainer tubes. Ficoll-Paque density-gradient centrifugation was used to isolate PBMCs, with at least 7 million obtained per sample. Total RNA, at least 6 micrograms per sample, was extracted from PBMCs with Trizol reagent. For every donor, an aliquot of PBMCs went through flow cytometry to measure the percentages of naive CD45RAhigh/CD27high T cells. This record belongs to a study of blood T cells in healthy people across ages (dated by TCRdb to the mid-2010s). Study-level background: In model experiments, template switching captured roughly one uniquely barcoded TCR beta cDNA molecule for every two T cells. The study measured age-related changes in TCR beta repertoire diversity using deep sequencing normalized with unique cDNA molecular identifiers. The donors were divided into four age groups: young (average approximately 17 years), middle-aged (about 39), aged (about 61) and long-lived (roughly 88). Two additional independent replicas of 1 million unique cDNA reads from the same blood draw were analyzed for two donors (one aged 18 to 30 and one aged 80 or older).

V and J lose 3 bases and 3 bases, and a span of 6 bases separates them. Looking up the germline V gene (reference sequence) yields CDR1 SEHNR and CDR2 FQNEAQ. From cysteine to phenylalanine, the CDR3 is 13 amino acids long. Only the CDR3 DNA is retained, 39 bases long and in frame from the first base. The library relied on 5' RACE. Sequencing relied on an Illumina HiSeq 2500. A second PCR of roughly 7 to 11 cycles was performed with a sample-barcoded 5' primer and a J-beta primer mix. Each TCR beta cDNA molecule received a unique molecular identifier from a template-switch 5' adaptor carrying 12 random nucleotides. At least 2.5 million CDR3-containing paired-end reads were obtained from each sample. All of the RNA was converted into first-strand cDNA using the Mint cDNA synthesis kit, with a TRBC-specific oligonucleotide serving as the primer. Following uracil-DNA glycosylase treatment, a first 18-cycle PCR with universal primers M1SS and BC2_uni_R was performed on all cDNA. On the authors' methods: Each sample was normalized by randomly selecting 1 million high-quality reads, each carrying a distinct molecular identifier. Reads sharing molecular identifiers were discarded rather than binned into consensus sequences. CDR3 identification, clonotype clustering and error correction used MiTCR with a Q25 quality threshold and the strictest error-elimination algorithm. A nonparametric unseen species model with Euler transformation was used to estimate lower-bound total TCR beta diversity. TCRdb passed the public sequencing reads through fastp at Q25 and MiXCR, retaining productive beta sequences. Duplicate CDR3 protein sequences are folded into a single record with the most common DNA and genes. TCRdb's processing, not the authors' own work, is the source of the V and J calls. In all, the sample holds fewer than 1,200,000 distinct CDR3 sequences, and 25% of those were seen once. The biggest ten clones account for approximately 0.75% of the sample.

General study outcomes and caveats: Compared with the aged group, the long-lived group had more naive CD4+ T cells, fewer expanded clones and increased TCR diversity, a pattern suggesting age selection. A strong correlation was found between observed TCR beta diversity and the percentage of naive T cells measured by flow cytometry. Because profiling used bulk unsorted PBMCs, naive and antigen-experienced compartments could not be compared conclusively. Estimates of total diversity based on one million sequenced T cells were regarded as lower bounds and as underestimates. As age increased, observed TCR beta diversity per million T cells dropped in a roughly linear way, and a significant reduction was already evident by age about 40. Donor CMV infection status was unknown, potentially confounding age-related changes in expanded clonotypes.

This sample was shared with a second study, whose subject was T cells of mothers and their children. The second study, in turn, reports: Nine systemically healthy Caucasian individuals, comprising three mothers and their six children, were included as donors. cDNA synthesis consumed the entire amount of extracted RNA, loaded at 1.5 ug RNA in each 15 ul reaction. Sample barcodes and 2-4 random nucleotides were added via the M1S primer in the second PCR. Over 9 million TCR beta CDR3 reads came from each mother, compared with approximately 2.8 million reads from each child. In both related and unrelated pairs, thymic selection shapes the output of TCR recombination in a similar way, with inherited differences having only a minor effect. Normalized repertoire overlap in related mother-child pairs was always slightly higher than in unrelated mother-child pairs, but the difference was never significant. No persistent microchimeric T cell clones were detected, at a sensitivity of approximately 110 clones per million clonotypes. In the study, deep NGS was used to compare the TCR beta repertoires of mothers and children, and features distinguishing related mother-child pairs from unrelated individuals were sought. The mean age was roughly 44 +/- 4 years for the mothers and approximately 11 +/- 4 years for the children. After adapter ligation with NEBNext reagents, the libraries were sequenced on Illumina HiSeq 2000 with 100+100 nt paired-end reads. To prevent cross-contamination, the mother and child libraries were prepared one month apart and sequenced in separate runs. Between roughly 450,000 and 2,000,000 distinct TCR beta clonotypes were identified per donor. Naive TCR beta clonotypes were estimated from low-frequency clonotypes matched to each donor's FACS-determined naive share, without sorting.

The sequence links TRBV7-9 to TRBJ2-4; the D segment is perhaps TRBD1 or TRBD2, each sharing 5 matched bases. Source material: blood. The TCR sequence derives from a girl aged 2 to 9 in good health. The nucleotide sequence reads TGTGCCAGCAGCTTGGGGGACAAAAACATTCAGTACTTC. Its translation reads: CASSLGDKNIQYF. With all but the CDR3 taken from the reference TRBV7-9 and TRBJ2-4 genes, the full variable domain is: DTGVSQNPRHKITKRGQNVTFRCDPISEHNRLYWYRQTLGQGPEFLTYFQNEAQLEKSRLLSDRFSAERPKGSFSTLEIQRTEQGDSAMYLCASSLGDKNIQYFGAGTRLSVL.